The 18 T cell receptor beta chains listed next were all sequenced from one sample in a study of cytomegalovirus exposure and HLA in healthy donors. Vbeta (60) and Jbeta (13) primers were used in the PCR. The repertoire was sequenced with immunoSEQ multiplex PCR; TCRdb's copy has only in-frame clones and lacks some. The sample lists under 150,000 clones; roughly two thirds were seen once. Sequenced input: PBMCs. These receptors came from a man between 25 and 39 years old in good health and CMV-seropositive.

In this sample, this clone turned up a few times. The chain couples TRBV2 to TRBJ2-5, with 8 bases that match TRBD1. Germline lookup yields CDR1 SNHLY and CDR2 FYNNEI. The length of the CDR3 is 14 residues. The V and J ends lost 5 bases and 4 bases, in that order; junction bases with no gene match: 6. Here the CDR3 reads CASSRRDRTETQYF. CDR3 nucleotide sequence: TGTGCCAGCAGTCGAAGGGACAGGACAGAGACCCAGTACTTC.

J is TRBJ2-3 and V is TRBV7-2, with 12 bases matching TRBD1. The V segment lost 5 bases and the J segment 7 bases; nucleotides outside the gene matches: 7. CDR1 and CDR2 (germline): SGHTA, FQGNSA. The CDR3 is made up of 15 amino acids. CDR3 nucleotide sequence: TGTGCCAGCAGCCTGGGGACAGGGGGCGGACATACGCAGTATTTT. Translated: CASSLGTGGGHTQYF.

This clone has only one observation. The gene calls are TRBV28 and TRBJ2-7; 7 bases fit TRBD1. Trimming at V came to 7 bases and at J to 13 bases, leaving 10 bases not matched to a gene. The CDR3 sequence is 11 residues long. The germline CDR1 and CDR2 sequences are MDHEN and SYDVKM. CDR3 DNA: TGTGCCAGCACTTTCCGGGACAGCTTCTACTTC. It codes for CASTFRDSFYF.

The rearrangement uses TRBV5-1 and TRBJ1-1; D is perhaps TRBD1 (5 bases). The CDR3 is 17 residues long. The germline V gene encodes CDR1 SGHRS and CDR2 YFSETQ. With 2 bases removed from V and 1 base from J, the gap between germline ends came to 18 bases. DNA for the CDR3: TGCGCCAGCAGCTTTACCAGGGAACGGCACTCGAACACTGAAGCTTTCTTT. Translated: CASSFTRERHSNTEAFF.

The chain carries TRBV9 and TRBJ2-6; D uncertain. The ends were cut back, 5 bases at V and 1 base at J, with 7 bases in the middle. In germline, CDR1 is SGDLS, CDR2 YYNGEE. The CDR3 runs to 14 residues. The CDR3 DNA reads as TGTGCCAGCAGTTCATTTTCTGGGGCCAACGTCCTGACTTTC. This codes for CASSSFSGANVLTF.

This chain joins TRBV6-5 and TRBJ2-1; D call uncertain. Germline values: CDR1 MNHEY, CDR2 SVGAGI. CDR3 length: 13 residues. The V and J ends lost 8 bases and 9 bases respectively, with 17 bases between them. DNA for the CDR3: TGTGCCAGCTTTAGCCCAAGTTACGGTGAGCAGTTCTTC. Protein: CASFSPSYGEQFF.

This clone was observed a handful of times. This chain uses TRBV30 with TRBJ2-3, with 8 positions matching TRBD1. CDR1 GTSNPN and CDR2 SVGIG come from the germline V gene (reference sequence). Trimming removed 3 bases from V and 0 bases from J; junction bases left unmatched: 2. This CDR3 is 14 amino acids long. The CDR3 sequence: CAWSRDRSTDTQYF. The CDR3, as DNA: TGTGCCTGGAGCAGGGACAGGAGCACAGATACGCAGTATTTT.

The CDR3 region has the DNA TGCGCCAGCACCGACGGGGCAGGGGGGAACACTGAAGCTTTCTTT. This codes for CASTDGAGGNTEAFF. The chain couples TRBV5-1 to TRBJ1-1, with 7 bases identical to TRBD1. The germline V gene has CDR1 SGHRS and CDR2 YFSETQ. Trimming cost V 6 bases and J 1 base; bases outside gene matches: 9. The CDR3 covers 15 residues.

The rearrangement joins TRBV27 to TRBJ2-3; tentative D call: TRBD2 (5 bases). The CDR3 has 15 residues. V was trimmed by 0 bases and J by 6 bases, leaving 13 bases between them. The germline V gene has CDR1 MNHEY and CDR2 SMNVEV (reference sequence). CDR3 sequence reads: CASSLSQRPRDTQYF. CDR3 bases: TGTGCCAGCAGTTTATCGCAGCGGCCTAGGGATACGCAGTATTTT.

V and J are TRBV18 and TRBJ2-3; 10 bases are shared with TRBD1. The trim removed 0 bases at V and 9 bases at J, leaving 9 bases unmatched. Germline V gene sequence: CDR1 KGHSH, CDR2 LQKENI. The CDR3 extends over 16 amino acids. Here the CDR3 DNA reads TGTGCCAGCTCACCACCCCGGGACAGGGGAGAACGAACGCAGTATTTT. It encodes CASSPPRDRGERTQYF.

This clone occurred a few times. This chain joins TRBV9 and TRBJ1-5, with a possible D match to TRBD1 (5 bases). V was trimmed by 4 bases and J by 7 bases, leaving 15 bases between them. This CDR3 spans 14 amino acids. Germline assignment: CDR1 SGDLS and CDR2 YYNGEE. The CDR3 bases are TGTGCCAGCAGCCCCCATAGGGGTGGACAGCCCCAGCATTTT. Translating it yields CASSPHRGGQPQHF.

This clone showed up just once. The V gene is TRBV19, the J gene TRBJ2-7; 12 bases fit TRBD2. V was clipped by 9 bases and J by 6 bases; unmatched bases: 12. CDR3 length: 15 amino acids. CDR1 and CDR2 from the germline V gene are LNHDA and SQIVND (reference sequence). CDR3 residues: CASSRLAGATSEQYF. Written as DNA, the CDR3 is TGTGCCAGCAGTCGACTAGCGGGAGCGACGTCCGAGCAGTACTTC.

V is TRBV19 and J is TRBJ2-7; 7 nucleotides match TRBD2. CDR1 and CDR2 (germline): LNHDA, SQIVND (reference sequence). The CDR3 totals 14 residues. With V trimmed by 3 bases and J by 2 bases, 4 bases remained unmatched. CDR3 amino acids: CASSIVGGPYEQYF. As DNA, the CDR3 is TGTGCCAGTAGTATCGTGGGAGGGCCCTACGAGCAGTACTTC.

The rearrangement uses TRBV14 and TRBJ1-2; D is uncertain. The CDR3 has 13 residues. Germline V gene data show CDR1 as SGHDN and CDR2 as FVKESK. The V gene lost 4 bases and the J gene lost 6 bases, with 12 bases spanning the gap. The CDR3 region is CASSREREDGYTF. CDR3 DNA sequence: TGTGCCAGCAGCCGAGAGAGGGAAGATGGCTACACCTTC.

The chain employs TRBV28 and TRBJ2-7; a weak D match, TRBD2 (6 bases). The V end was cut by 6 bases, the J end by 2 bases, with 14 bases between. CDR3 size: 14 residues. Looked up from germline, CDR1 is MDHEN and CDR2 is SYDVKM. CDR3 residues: CASRVGGYPYEQYF. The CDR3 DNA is TGTGCCAGCAGGGTGGGGGGTTACCCCTACGAGCAGTACTTC. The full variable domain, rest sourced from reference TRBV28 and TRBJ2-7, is DVKVTQSSRYLVKRTGEKVFLECVQDMDHENMFWYRQDPGLGLRLIYFSYDVKMKEKGDIPEGYSVSREKKERFSLILESASTNQTSMYLCASRVGGYPYEQYFGPGTRLTVT.

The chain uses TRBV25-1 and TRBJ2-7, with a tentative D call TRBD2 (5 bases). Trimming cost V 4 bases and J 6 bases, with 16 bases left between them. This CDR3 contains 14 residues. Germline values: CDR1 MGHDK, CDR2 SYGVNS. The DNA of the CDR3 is TGTGCCAGCAGTGCGGCTAGCTCTCTCACCGAGCAGTACTTC. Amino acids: CASSAASSLTEQYF.

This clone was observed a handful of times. The CDR3 sequence is CASSEYYNEQFF. The DNA of the CDR3 is TGCGCCAGCAGTGAATACTACAATGAGCAGTTCTTC. The V gene is TRBV10-2, the J gene TRBJ2-1, with D hard to call. Trimming pared 3 bases from V and 3 bases from J, leaving 3 bases between. Germline values: CDR1 WSHSY, CDR2 SAAADI. The CDR3 covers 12 residues.

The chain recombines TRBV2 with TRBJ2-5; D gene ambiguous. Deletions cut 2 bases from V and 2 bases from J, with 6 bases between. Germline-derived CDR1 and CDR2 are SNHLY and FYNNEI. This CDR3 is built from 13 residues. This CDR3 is CASSETVQETQYF. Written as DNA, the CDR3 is TGTGCCAGCAGTGAAACAGTACAAGAGACCCAGTACTTC.